This T cell receptor beta chain was sequenced during a study of T cells in Graves' hyperthyroidism and ophthalmopathy. Notes on the study in general: Ophthalmopathy was distinguished from stable hyperthyroidism by 13 V-J signatures. Blood also carried most thyroid clonotypes expanded above 0.001.

What was amplified from RNA transcripts were TCR beta CDR3 regions. When the TCR CDR3 underwent first-round RT-PCR, the HTBI primer set was used. From the multiplex PCR reads, TCRdb called clonotypes with MiXCR, one entry per CDR3 protein. Of a few hundred thousand distinct CDR3 sequences in the sample, more than 15% were seen once. This clonotype occurred many times. Its antigen remains unidentified. The CDR3 sequence is 14 residues long. Trimming cost V 4 bases and J 5 bases; bases outside gene matches: 5. The V gene's germline CDR1 is SGHRS and CDR2 YFSETQ. Graves' hyperthyroidism without ophthalmopathy progression within 18 months was termed stable. Patients were excluded because of uncontrolled infection, other autoimmune disease, pregnancy or lactation.

The chain recombines TRBV5-1 with TRBJ2-1, with 8 bases matching TRBD1. The sequenced sample was blood. The receptor's source is a woman in her twenties or thirties with Graves' hyperthyroidism. CDR3 DNA sequence: TGCGCCAGCAGCGATACAGGGGGGAACAATGAGCAGTTCTTC. Its protein is CASSDTGGNNEQFF.